The TCR beta chain under discussion was sequenced for a study of blood T cell repertoires in COVID-19. Profiling relied on immunoSEQ multiplex PCR, and the TCRdb table lists in-frame clones only, not all of them. The table includes about 50,000 clones, around 73% detected once. This receptor was obtained from a woman aged 45-65 years with acute COVID-19. Sequencing used PBMCs or T cells enriched from blood (not recorded which).

DNA of the CDR3: TGTGCCAGCAGCGTAGGTCCGGGAGGGGGCTATGGCTACACCTTC. This gives the protein CASSVGPGGGYGYTF. J is TRBJ1-2 and V is TRBV9; tentatively, D is TRBD1 (6 bases). Germline values: CDR1 SGDLS, CDR2 YYNGEE. Trimming took 0 bases from V and 4 from J, leaving 13 bases between them. This CDR3 is 15 amino acids long. The whole variable domain, remainder taken from reference TRBV9 and TRBJ1-2, is DSGVTQTPKHLITATGQRVTLRCSPRSGDLSVYWYQQSLDQGLQFLIQYYNGEERAKGNILERFSAQQFPDLHSELNLSSLELGDSALYFCASSVGPGGGYGYTFGSGTRLTVV.